The 29 T cell receptor beta chains below come from one sample, sequenced in a study of T-cell reconstitution after alpha-beta-depleted transplantation in children. Researchers prepared the TCRbeta library using unique molecular identifiers, the study reports. From the PCR reads, TCRdb called clonotypes with MiXCR, one entry per CDR3 protein. The sample includes hundreds of thousands of distinct CDR3 sequences, over 10% of them seen just once. The specimen comprised PBMCs, mostly from graft donor cells, sampled 360 days after TCRalphabeta/CD19-depleted stem cell transplant. These receptor sequences come from a male patient younger than 18 who had a stem cell transplant for acute myeloid leukemia, so the T cells may come from the graft donor.

This rearrangement joins TRBV6-2 or TRBV6-3 to TRBJ2-7, with TRBD2 identical over 13 bases. The CDR3 length is 13 residues. Germline values: CDR1 MNHEY, CDR2 SVGEGT. The J segment lost 6 bases and the V segment lost 7 bases, leaving 3 bases of the junction unmatched. The CDR3 DNA reads TGTGCCAGCAATGGACTAGCGGGAGCCGAGCAGTACTTC. Encoded protein: CASNGLAGAEQYF.

This clonotype was counted ten times or more. The rearrangement links TRBV25-1 to TRBJ1-5; no firm D call. The CDR3 totals 18 residues. Germline V gives CDR1 MGHDK, CDR2 SYGVNS. V lost 0 bases and J lost 0, with 15 bases in between. The DNA of the CDR3 is TGTGCCAGCAGTGAATATCAGGATCCCGAGTATAGCAATCAGCCCCAGCATTTT. Protein product: CASSEYQDPEYSNQPQHF. Full variable domain (rest looked up from reference TRBV25-1 and TRBJ1-5): EADIYQTPRYLVIGTGKKITLECSQTMGHDKMYWYQQDPGMELHLIHYSYGVNSTEKGDLSSESTVSRIRTEHFPLTLESARPSHTSQYLCASSEYQDPEYSNQPQHFGDGTRLSIL.

This clonotype was counted at least ten times. The chain links TRBV4-3 to TRBJ2-5, with no clear D. Germline V lookup: CDR1 LGHNA, CDR2 YSLEER. The germline V and J ends were trimmed by 0 bases and 2 bases, with 10 bases remaining between them. This CDR3 is 15 amino acids long. CDR3 coding DNA: TGCGCCAGCAGCCAAGATCTGGCAGATCAAGAGACCCAGTACTTC. This gives the protein CASSQDLADQETQYF.

This clonotype occurred many times. The V call is TRBV3-1, the J call TRBJ2-5; perhaps TRBD2 as D (6 bases). Trimming shortened V by 4 bases and J by 1 base, and 13 bases separated the two germline ends. This CDR3 region has 15 residues. Germline CDR1 reads LGHDT; CDR2 reads YNNKEL (reference sequence). CDR3 amino acids: CASSPSPGLQETQYF. The CDR3 nucleotides read TGTGCCAGCAGCCCCTCTCCGGGACTCCAAGAGACCCAGTACTTC.

This clonotype was detected a few times. J is TRBJ2-5 and V is TRBV28; D not resolved. CDR3 length equals 15 residues. Germline lookup yields CDR1 MDHEN and CDR2 SYDVKM. V was shortened by 3 bases and J by 0 bases, with 11 bases between the two germline ends. In nucleotides, the CDR3 is TGTGCCAGCAGTTTCGGTGGCCCAGACCAAGAGACCCAGTACTTC. Translation: CASSFGGPDQETQYF.

This clonotype was picked up a small number of times. CDR3 coding DNA: TGCAGTGCGAGGGGAGATGGCGGATACTACAATGAGCAGTTCTTC. Translation: CSARGDGGYYNEQFF. The chain employs TRBV20-1 and TRBJ2-1; D tentatively reads TRBD1 or TRBD2 (5 bases each). Deletions cut 6 bases from V and 3 bases from J, with 18 bases between. The CDR3 runs 15 residues. CDR1 is DFQATT and CDR2 is SNEGSKA in the germline V gene (reference sequence).

This clonotype has more than one count but fewer than ten. V gene TRBV29-1 combines with J gene TRBJ1-1, with D uncertain. The CDR3 sequence is 13 residues long. V gave up 4 bases and J gave up 0 bases, with 9 bases separating them. Germline V gene data show CDR1 as SQVTM and CDR2 as ANQGSEA. DNA of the CDR3: TGCAGCGTTGCCCCAGACTTGAACACTGAAGCTTTCTTT. Protein sequence: CSVAPDLNTEAFF.

The chain has TRBV4-3 and TRBJ2-2; D ambiguous. This CDR3 is 13 amino acids long. Germline-derived CDR1 and CDR2 are LGHNA and YSLEER. The ends were cut back, 1 base at V and 4 bases at J, with 4 bases in the middle. This chain's CDR3 is CASSQVPTGELFF. The CDR3 nucleotides are TGCGCCAGCAGCCAAGTTCCCACCGGGGAGCTGTTTTTT.

This clonotype appeared a few times. The CDR3 here is CASSPRTSPYEQYF. CDR3 DNA: TGCGCCAGCAGCCCCCGGACTAGCCCCTACGAGCAGTACTTC. The chain combines TRBV5-1 with TRBJ2-7; 8 bases fit TRBD2. The CDR3 runs to 14 residues. In germline, CDR1 is SGHRS, CDR2 YFSETQ. Trimming cost V 4 bases and J 2 bases; bases outside gene matches: 5.

This chain links TRBV20-1 with TRBJ2-1, with 10 bases identical to TRBD2. The CDR3 totals 15 residues. The V gene end was trimmed by 1 base and the J gene end by 4 bases; junction bases not matched to a gene: 4. The germline gives CDR1 DFQATT, CDR2 SNEGSKA (reference sequence). CDR3 sequence reads: CSARVTSGPYNEQFF. CDR3 nucleotide sequence: TGCAGTGCTAGAGTGACTAGCGGGCCGTACAATGAGCAGTTCTTC.

The V gene is TRBV12-3 or TRBV12-4, the J gene TRBJ2-2; 15 bases map to TRBD2. V trimming: 6 bases; J trimming: 1 base; junction bases outside the gene matches: 6. The CDR3 totals 18 residues. The CDR3 DNA follows: TGTGCCAGCAGGAATCTGGGACTAGCGGGAGGGAACACCGGGGAGCTGTTTTTT. Protein product: CASRNLGLAGGNTGELFF.

This clonotype was seen more than once but under ten times. V and J are TRBV12-3 or TRBV12-4 and TRBJ2-3; the D is unclear. The CDR3 runs 12 residues. V dropped 2 bases and J dropped 8 bases, with 8 bases sitting between them. The CDR3 DNA reads as TGTGCCAGCAGTTTATATCCGGGTACGCAGTATTTT. This gives the protein CASSLYPGTQYF.

The sample holds a few counts of this clonotype. This chain uses TRBV5-1 with TRBJ2-1; the D is unclear. Germline CDR1 SGHRS, CDR2 YFSETQ. The CDR3 is made up of 16 amino acids. V gave up 5 bases and J gave up 0 bases, with 15 bases separating them. The CDR3 sequence: CASRTKSTHSYNEQFF. DNA of the CDR3: TGCGCCAGCAGAACTAAGTCGACTCACTCCTACAATGAGCAGTTCTTC.

This clonotype has a handful of counts. The rearrangement links TRBV25-1 to TRBJ2-5, with D perhaps matching TRBD1 (5 bases). V was pared by 1 base and J by 2 bases, with 14 bases between. The CDR3 runs 16 residues. CDR1 MGHDK and CDR2 SYGVNS come from the germline V gene. CDR3 bases: TGTGCCAGCAGTGAATGGTTACAGGCCACTCAAGAGACCCAGTACTTC. Translating it yields CASSEWLQATQETQYF.

J is TRBJ2-7 and V is TRBV3-1, with 8 bases fitting TRBD2. The CDR3 is 15 residues long. CDR1 and CDR2 (germline): LGHDT, YNNKEL (reference sequence). The J segment lost 3 bases and the V segment lost 5 bases, leaving 9 bases of the junction unmatched. CDR3 DNA: TGTGCCAGCAGCTTAGGGGCGGCGGGAGGCTACGAGCAGTACTTC. Translating gives CASSLGAAGGYEQYF.

This clonotype was observed a few times. The CDR3 is CAITRRPSSYNEQFF. The DNA of the CDR3 is TGTGCCATCACGCGGCGCCCGAGCTCCTACAATGAGCAGTTCTTC. The rearrangement uses TRBV10-3 and TRBJ2-1; no firm D call. The germline CDR1 and CDR2 sequences are ENHRY and SYGVKD. V lost 7 bases to trimming and J lost 0 bases, with 13 bases between them. This CDR3 has 15 amino acids.

This clonotype has a handful of counts. The chain uses TRBV21-1 and TRBJ2-7; the D call TRBD1 from the table was never checked on the DNA. TRBV21-1 is a pseudogene. The CDR3 length is 19 residues. The CDR3 region is CASSKGQGCLDPLTYEQYF. CDR3 bases: TGTGCCAGCAGCAAAGGCCAGGGGTGCCTTGATCCCCTCACCTACGAGCAGTACTTC.

This clonotype was recorded at least ten times. The chain joins TRBV7-8 to TRBJ1-1; D unresolved. Looked up from germline, CDR1 is SGHVS and CDR2 is FQNEAQ. The CDR3 spans 13 residues. V was trimmed by 5 bases and J by 5 bases, leaving 12 bases between them. The chain's CDR3 is CASSPWLGTEAFF. The DNA of the CDR3 is TGTGCCAGCAGCCCCTGGCTAGGAACTGAAGCTTTCTTT.

The table lists this clonotype with many counts. This chain joins TRBV4-2 and TRBJ1-6; 8 bases are a match to TRBD1. The CDR3 loop spans 16 amino acids. The V segment lost 3 bases and the J segment 8 bases; nucleotides outside the gene matches: 9. Per the germline V gene, CDR1 is LGHNA and CDR2 is YNFKEQ. This CDR3 is CASSHLGQGEDSPLHF. The CDR3 DNA follows: TGTGCCAGCAGCCATCTCGGACAGGGAGAGGATTCACCCCTCCACTTT.

Only a few counts were recorded for this clonotype. The J gene is TRBJ2-5, the V gene TRBV12-3 or TRBV12-4; 9 bases fit TRBD1. V lost 6 bases to trimming and J lost 2 bases; unmatched junction nucleotides: 10. This CDR3 has 16 amino acids. CDR3 residues: CASSTTGGVVQETQYF. CDR3 DNA: TGTGCCAGCAGCACGACAGGGGGTGTGGTTCAAGAGACCCAGTACTTC.

This clonotype was counted only a few times. The V and J genes are TRBV20-1 and TRBJ2-1, with TRBD1 identical over 8 bases. Per germline, CDR1 DFQATT and CDR2 SNEGSKA (reference sequence). This CDR3 region has 14 residues. V gave up 3 bases and J gave up 3 bases; unmatched junction bases: 4. This chain's CDR3 is CSASWTGIYNEQFF. CDR3 DNA: TGCAGTGCTAGCTGGACAGGGATCTACAATGAGCAGTTCTTC.

This clonotype was counted a few times. The chain links TRBV5-4 to TRBJ2-7, with 10 nucleotides matching TRBD1. CDR3 size: 14 residues. The germline gives CDR1 SGHNT, CDR2 YYREEE (reference sequence). Trimming removed 4 bases from V and 2 bases from J; junction bases left unmatched: 3. CDR3 amino acids: CASSQTGGPYEQYF. The CDR3 bases are TGTGCCAGCAGCCAGACAGGGGGCCCCTACGAGCAGTACTTC.

This clonotype was counted only a few times. The J gene is TRBJ2-1, the V gene TRBV7-9, with D perhaps being TRBD1 or TRBD2 (6 bases each). Germline V gene sequence: CDR1 SEHNR, CDR2 FQNEAQ (reference sequence). This CDR3 has 14 amino acids. The V and J ends lost 9 bases and 3 bases respectively, with 15 bases between them. In nucleotides, the CDR3 is TGTGCCAGTGGGGGGCAGGGGAACTACAATGAGCAGTTCTTC. Translation: CASGGQGNYNEQFF. The variable domain in full, completed from reference TRBV7-9 and TRBJ2-1, reads DTGVSQNPRHKITKRGQNVTFRCDPISEHNRLYWYRQTLGQGPEFLTYFQNEAQLEKSRLLSDRFSAERPKGSFSTLEIQRTEQGDSAMYLCASGGQGNYNEQFFGPGTRLTVL.

This clonotype has ten or more counts. V gene TRBV7-9 combines with J gene TRBJ2-1; TRBD2 matches at 9 bases. The V gene end was trimmed by 5 bases and the J gene end by 7 bases; junction bases not matched to a gene: 15. CDR1 is SEHNR, CDR2 FQNEAQ, per germline (reference sequence). This CDR3 spans 17 amino acids. The CDR3 here is CASSPLTAGGFRNEQFF. The CDR3 DNA is TGTGCCAGCAGCCCACTGACAGCGGGAGGATTTCGTAATGAGCAGTTCTTC.

The V and J genes are TRBV24-1 and TRBJ2-3; 8 nucleotides line up with TRBD1. Germline V gene sequence: CDR1 KGHDR, CDR2 SFDVKD. There are 15 residues in the CDR3. Trimming removed 4 bases from V and 4 bases from J; junction bases left unmatched: 6. DNA for the CDR3: TGTGCCACCAGTGACGACAGGGGATTCGCAGATACGCAGTATTTT. The encoded protein is CATSDDRGFADTQYF.

The J gene is TRBJ2-2, the V gene TRBV9; D unresolved. V lost 8 bases, J lost 5 bases, and 7 bases lay in between. There are 11 residues in the CDR3. CDR1 SGDLS and CDR2 YYNGEE come from the germline V gene. The CDR3 loop is CASSMTGELFF. The CDR3 DNA is TGTGCCAGTTCTATGACCGGGGAGCTGTTTTTT.

Ten or more counts support this clonotype. The V call is TRBV29-1, the J call TRBJ1-1; D is uncertain. V was trimmed by 6 bases and J by 1 base, leaving 3 bases between them. Germline-derived CDR1 and CDR2 are SQVTM and ANQGSEA. CDR3 length: 10 amino acids. CDR3 residues: CSVGNTEAFF. As DNA, the CDR3 is TGCAGCGTGGGGAACACTGAAGCTTTCTTT.

This clonotype has ten or more counts. This chain links TRBV28 with TRBJ2-1, with unresolved D. In germline, CDR1 is MDHEN, CDR2 SYDVKM. The CDR3 runs to 16 residues. Trimming removed 6 bases from V and 7 bases from J, with 22 bases in between. The CDR3 sequence is CASSLPPVLLKNEQFF. The CDR3 DNA follows: TGTGCCAGCAGCCTACCCCCGGTCCTCCTGAAAAATGAGCAGTTCTTC. Full variable domain (rest looked up from reference TRBV28 and TRBJ2-1): DVKVTQSSRYLVKRTGEKVFLECVQDMDHENMFWYRQDPGLGLRLIYFSYDVKMKEKGDIPEGYSVSREKKERFSLILESASTNQTSMYLCASSLPPVLLKNEQFFGPGTRLTVL.

V usage is TRBV9 and J usage is TRBJ2-5; TRBD2 matches 16 bases. The CDR3 length is 18 residues. V was pared by 0 bases and J by 4 bases, with 6 bases of the junction left unmatched. Germline-derived CDR1 and CDR2 are SGDLS and YYNGEE. CDR3 DNA sequence: TGTGCCAGCAGCGTAGGGGGACTAGCGGGAGGGCCGGGAGAGACCCAGTACTTC. The encoded protein is CASSVGGLAGGPGETQYF.